This T cell receptor (beta chain) comes out of a study of control samples from healthy donors and cancer patients. Clones were sequenced by immunoSEQ multiplex PCR, and TCRdb holds only the in-frame ones, with some missing. The sample lists some 120,000 clones; 85% to 95% were seen once. J gave up 1 base and V 6 bases, and 5 bases lay outside the gene matches. The CDR3 runs to 16 residues. CDR1 is SNHLY, CDR2 FYNNEI, per germline. The V gene is TRBV2, the J gene TRBJ2-5, with 13 positions matching TRBD2. Sequenced: PBMCs. The TCR was taken from a man older than 75 with head and neck cancer. CDR3 DNA: TGTGCCAGCAGCCCTGGGACTAGCGGGGTCCAAGAGACCCAGTACTTC. Translated: CASSPGTSGVQETQYF.